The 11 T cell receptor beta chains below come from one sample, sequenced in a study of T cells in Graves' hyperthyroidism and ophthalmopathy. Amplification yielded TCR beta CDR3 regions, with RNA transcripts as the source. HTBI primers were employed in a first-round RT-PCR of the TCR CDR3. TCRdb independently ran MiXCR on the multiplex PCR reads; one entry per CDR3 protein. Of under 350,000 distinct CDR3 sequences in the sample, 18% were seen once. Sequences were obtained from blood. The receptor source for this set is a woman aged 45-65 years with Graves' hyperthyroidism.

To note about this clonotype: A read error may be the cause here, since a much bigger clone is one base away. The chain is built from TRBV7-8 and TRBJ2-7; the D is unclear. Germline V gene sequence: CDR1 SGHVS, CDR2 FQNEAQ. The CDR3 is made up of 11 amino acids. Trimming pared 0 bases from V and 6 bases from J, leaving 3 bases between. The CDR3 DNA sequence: TGTGCCAGCAGCTTAGCGGCCGAGCAGTACTTC. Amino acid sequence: CASSLAAEQYF.

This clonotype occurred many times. The CDR3 spells CAWSSSGSSYEQYF. The CDR3 DNA sequence: TGTGCCTGGAGTTCTAGCGGGAGCTCCTACGAGCAGTACTTC. The chain couples TRBV30 to TRBJ2-7; TRBD2 matches 10 bases. Trimming at V came to 2 bases and at J to 0 bases, leaving 1 base not matched to a gene. This CDR3 has 14 residues. The V gene's germline CDR1 is GTSNPN and CDR2 SVGIG (reference sequence).

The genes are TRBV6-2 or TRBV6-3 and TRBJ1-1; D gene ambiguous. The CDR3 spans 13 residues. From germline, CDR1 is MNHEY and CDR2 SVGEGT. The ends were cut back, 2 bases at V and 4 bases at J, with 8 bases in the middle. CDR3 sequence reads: CASSYLSFTEAFF. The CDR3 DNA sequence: TGTGCCAGCAGTTACCTGAGTTTCACTGAAGCTTTCTTT.

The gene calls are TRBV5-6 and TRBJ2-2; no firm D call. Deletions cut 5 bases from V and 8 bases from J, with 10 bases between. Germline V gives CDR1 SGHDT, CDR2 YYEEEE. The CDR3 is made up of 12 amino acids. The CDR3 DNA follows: TGTGCCAGCAGTTATCAAACAGGGGAGCTGTTTTTT. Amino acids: CASSYQTGELFF.

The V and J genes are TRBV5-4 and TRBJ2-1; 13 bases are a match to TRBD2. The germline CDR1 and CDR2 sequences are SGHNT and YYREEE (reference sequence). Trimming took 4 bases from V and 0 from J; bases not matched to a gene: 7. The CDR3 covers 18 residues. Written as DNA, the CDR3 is TGTGCCAGCAGCGGATGGACTAGCGGGAGTTCCTCCTACAATGAGCAGTTCTTC. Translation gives CASSGWTSGSSSYNEQFF.

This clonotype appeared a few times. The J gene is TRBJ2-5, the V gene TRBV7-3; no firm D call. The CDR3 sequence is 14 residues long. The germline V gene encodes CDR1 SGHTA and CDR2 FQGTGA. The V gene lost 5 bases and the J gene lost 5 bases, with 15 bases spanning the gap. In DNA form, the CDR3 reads TGTGCCAGCAGCCCCGACCGGGTCTCGGAGACCCAGTACTTC. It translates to CASSPDRVSETQYF.

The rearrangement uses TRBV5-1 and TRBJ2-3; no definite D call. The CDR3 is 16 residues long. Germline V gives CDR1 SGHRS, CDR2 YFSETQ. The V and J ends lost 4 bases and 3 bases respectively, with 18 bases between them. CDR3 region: CASSPGRLDWTDTQYF. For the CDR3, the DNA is TGCGCCAGCAGCCCTGGACGGCTGGATTGGACAGATACGCAGTATTTT.

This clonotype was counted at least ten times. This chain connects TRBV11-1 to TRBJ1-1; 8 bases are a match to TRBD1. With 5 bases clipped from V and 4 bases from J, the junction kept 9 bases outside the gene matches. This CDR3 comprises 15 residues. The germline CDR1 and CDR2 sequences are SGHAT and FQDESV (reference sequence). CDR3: CASSPGQGAVTEAFF. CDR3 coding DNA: TGTGCCAGCAGCCCGGGGCAGGGGGCAGTCACTGAAGCTTTCTTT.

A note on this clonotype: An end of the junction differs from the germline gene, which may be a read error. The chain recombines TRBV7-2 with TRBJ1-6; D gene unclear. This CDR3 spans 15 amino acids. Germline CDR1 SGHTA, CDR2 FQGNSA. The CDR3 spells CASSLEETWGSPFHF. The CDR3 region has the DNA TGTGCCAGCAGCTTAGAAGAGACGTGGGGTTCACCCTTCCACTTT. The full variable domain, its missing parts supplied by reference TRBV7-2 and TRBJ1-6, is GAGVSQSPSNKVTEKGKDVELRCDPISGHTALYWYRQSLGQGLEFLIYFQGNSAPDKSGLPSDRFSAERTGGSVSTLTIQRTQQEDSAVYLCASSLEETWGSPFHFGNGTRLTVT.

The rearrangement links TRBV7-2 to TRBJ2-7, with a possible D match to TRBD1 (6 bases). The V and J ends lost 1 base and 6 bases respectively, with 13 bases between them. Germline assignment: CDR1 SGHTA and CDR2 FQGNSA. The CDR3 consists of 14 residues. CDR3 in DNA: TGTGCCAGCAGCTTAGGTCACAGGGTGGGCGAGCAGTACTTC. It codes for CASSLGHRVGEQYF.

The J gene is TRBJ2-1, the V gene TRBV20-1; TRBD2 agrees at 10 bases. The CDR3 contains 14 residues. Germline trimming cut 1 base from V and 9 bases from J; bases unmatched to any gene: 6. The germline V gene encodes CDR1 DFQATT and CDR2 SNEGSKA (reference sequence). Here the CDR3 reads CSARVTSGKGEQFF. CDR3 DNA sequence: TGCAGTGCTAGAGTCACTAGCGGGAAGGGTGAGCAGTTCTTC.